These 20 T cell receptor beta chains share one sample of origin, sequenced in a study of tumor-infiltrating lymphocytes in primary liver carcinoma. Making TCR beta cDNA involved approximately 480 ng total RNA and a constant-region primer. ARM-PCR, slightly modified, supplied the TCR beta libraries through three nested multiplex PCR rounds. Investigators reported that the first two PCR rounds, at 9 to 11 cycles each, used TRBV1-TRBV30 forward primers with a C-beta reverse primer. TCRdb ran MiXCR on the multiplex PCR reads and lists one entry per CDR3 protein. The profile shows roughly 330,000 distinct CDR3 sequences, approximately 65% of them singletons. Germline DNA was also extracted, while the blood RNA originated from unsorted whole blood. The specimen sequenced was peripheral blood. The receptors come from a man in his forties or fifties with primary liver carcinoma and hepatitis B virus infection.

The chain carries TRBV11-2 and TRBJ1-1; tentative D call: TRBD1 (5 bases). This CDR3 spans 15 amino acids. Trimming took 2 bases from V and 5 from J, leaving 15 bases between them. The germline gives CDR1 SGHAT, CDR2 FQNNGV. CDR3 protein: CASSLRPQAYTEAFF. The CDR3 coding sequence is TGTGCCAGCAGCTTAAGGCCACAGGCGTATACTGAAGCTTTCTTT.

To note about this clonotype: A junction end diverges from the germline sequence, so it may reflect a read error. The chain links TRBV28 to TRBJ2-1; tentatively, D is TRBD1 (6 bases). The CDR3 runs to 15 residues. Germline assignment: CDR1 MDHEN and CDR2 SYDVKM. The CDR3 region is CASSLRYRAYNEQFF. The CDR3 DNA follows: TGTGCCAGCAGTCTCCGGTACAGGGCCTACAATGAACAGTTCTTC. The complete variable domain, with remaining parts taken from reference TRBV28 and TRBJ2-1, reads DVKVTQSSRYLVKRTGEKVFLECVQDMDHENMFWYRQDPGLGLRLIYFSYDVKMKEKGDIPEGYSVSREKKERFSLILESASTNQTSMYLCASSLRYRAYNEQFFGPGTRLTVL.

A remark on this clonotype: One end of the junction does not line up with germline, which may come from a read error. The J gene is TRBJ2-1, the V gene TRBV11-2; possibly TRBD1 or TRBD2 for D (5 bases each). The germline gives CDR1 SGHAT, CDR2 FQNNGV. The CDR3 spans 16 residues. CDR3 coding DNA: TGTGCCAGCAGCTTAGCCAGACGGGGCCTCTACAATGAGCAGTTCTTT. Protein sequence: CASSLARRGLYNEQFF.

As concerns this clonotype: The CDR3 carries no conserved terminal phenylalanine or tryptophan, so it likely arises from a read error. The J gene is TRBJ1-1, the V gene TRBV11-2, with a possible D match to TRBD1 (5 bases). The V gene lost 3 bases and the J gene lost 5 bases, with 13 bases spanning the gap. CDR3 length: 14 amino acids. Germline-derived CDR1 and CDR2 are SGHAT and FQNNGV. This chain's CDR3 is CASSLTGTRTEAFL. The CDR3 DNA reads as TGTGCCAGCAGCTTGACCGGGACGAGGACTGAAGCTTTCCTT.

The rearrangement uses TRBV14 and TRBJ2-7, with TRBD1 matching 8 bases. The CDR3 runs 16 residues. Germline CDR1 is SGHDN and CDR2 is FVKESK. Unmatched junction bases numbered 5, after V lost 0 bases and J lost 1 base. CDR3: CASSQEIRTGSYEQYF. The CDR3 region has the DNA TGTGCCAGCAGCCAAGAAATCCGGACAGGGTCCTACGAGCAGTACTTC. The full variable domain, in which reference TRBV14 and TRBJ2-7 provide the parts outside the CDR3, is EAGVTQFPSHSVIEKGQTVTLRCDPISGHDNLYWYRRVMGKEIKFLLHFVKESKQDESGMPNNRFLAERTGGTYSTLKVQPAELEDSGVYFCASSQEIRTGSYEQYFGPGTRLTVT.

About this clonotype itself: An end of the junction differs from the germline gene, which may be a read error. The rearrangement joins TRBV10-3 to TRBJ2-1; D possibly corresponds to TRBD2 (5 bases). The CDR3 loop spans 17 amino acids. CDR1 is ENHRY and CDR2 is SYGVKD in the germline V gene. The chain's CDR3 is CASSEPTTRRSYNEQFF. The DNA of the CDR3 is TGCGCCAGCAGTGAGCCAACAACTAGGAGATCCTACAATGAGCAGTTCTTC.

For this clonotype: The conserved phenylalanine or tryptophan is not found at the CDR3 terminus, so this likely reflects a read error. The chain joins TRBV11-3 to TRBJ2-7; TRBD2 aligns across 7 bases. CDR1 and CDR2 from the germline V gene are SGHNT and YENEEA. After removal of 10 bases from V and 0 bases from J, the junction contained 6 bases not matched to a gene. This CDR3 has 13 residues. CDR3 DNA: TGTGCCACCAAGGGACTAAACTCCTACGAGCAGTACATC. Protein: CATKGLNSYEQYI.

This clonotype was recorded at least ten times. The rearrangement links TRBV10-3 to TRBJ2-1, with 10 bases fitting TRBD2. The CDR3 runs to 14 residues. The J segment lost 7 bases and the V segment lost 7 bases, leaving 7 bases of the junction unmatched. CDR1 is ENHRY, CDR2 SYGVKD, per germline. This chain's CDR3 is CAINLAGVGNEQFF. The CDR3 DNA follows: TGTGCCATCAATCTAGCGGGAGTAGGGAATGAGCAGTTCTTC.

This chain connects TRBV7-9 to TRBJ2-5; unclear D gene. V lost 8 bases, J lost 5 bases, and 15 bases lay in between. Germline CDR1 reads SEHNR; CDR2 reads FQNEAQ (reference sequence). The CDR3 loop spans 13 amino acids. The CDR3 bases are TGTGCCAGCGGATTCCTGGCGCGGGAGACCCAGTACTTC. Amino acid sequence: CASGFLARETQYF.

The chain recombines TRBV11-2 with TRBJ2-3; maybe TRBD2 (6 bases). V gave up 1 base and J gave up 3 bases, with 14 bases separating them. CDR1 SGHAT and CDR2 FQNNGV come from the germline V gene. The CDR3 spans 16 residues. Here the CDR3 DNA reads TGTGCCAGCAGCTTAGTTCCTAGCGAGAGTACAGATACGCAGTATTTT. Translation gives CASSLVPSESTDTQYF. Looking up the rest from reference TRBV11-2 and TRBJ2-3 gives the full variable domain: EAGVAQSPRYKIIEKRQSVAFWCNPISGHATLYWYQQILGQGPKLLIQFQNNGVVDDSQLPKDRFSAERLKGVDSTLKIQPAKLEDSAVYLCASSLVPSESTDTQYFGPGTRLTVL.

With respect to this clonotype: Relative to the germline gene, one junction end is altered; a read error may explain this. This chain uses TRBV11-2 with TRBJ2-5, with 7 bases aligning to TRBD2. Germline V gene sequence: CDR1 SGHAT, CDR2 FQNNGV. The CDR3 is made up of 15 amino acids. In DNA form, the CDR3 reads TGTACCAGCACCCCGTCGGCGGGAGAAGCAAAGACCCAATACTTC. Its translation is CTSTPSAGEAKTQYF.

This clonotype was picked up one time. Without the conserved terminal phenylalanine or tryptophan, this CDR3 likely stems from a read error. The CDR3 spells CASSYRQDGEQFI. For the CDR3, the DNA is TGTGCCAGCAGTTACAGACAGGATGGTGAGCAGTTCATC. The V and J genes are TRBV6-2 or TRBV6-3 and TRBJ2-1; TRBD1 might be the D (6 bases). The V end was cut by 2 bases, the J end by 9 bases, with 11 bases between. The CDR3 consists of 13 residues. Germline V CDR1 and CDR2: MNHEY, SVGEGT.

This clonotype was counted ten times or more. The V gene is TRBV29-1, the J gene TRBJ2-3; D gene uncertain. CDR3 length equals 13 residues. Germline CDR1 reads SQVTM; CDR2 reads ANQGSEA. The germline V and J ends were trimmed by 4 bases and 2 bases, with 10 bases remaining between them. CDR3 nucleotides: TGCAGCGTTGCGGGCAGGAACACAGATACGCAGTATTTT. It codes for CSVAGRNTDTQYF.

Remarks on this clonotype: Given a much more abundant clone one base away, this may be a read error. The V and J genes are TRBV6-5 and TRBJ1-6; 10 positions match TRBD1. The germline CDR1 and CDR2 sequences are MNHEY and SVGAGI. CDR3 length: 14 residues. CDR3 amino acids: CVSSPGTGESPLHF. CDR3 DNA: TGTGTCAGCAGTCCCGGGACAGGGGAGTCACCCCTCCACTTT.

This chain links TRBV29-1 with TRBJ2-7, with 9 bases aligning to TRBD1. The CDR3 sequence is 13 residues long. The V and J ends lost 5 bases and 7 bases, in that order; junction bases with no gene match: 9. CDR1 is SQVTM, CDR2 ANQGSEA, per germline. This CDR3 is CSVNGTGSQEQYF. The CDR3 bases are TGCAGCGTTAACGGGACAGGGTCTCAAGAGCAGTACTTC.

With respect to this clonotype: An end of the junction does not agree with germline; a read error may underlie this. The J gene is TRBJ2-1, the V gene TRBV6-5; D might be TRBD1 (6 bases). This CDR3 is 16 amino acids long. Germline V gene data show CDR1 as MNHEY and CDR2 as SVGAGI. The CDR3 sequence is CASRGRGPSGYNEQFF. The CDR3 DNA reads TGTGCGAGCAGGGGACGGGGACCCTCTGGCTACAATGAGCAGTTCTTC.

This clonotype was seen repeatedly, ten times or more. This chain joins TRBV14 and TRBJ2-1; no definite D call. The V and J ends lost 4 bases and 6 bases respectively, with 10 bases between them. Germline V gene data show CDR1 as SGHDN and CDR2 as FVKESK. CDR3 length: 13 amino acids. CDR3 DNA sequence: TGTGCCAGCAGCCTGGCCGGGCCCAATGAGCAGTTCTTC. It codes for CASSLAGPNEQFF.

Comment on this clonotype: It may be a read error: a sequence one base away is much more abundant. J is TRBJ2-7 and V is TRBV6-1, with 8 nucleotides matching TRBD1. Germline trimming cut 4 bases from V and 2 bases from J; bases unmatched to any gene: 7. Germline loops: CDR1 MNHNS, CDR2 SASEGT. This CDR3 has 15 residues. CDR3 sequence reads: CASSVWTGLTYEQYF. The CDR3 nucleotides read TGTGCCAGCAGTGTCTGGACAGGGCTCACCTACGAGCAGTACTTC.

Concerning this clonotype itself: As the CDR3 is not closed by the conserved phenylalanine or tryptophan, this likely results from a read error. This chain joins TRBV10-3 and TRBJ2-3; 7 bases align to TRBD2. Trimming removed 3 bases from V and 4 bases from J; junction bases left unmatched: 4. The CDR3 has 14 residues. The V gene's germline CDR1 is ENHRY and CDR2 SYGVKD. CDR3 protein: CAISDAAGSDTQYS. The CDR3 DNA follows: TGTGCCATCAGTGACGCAGCGGGATCAGATACGCAGTATTCT.

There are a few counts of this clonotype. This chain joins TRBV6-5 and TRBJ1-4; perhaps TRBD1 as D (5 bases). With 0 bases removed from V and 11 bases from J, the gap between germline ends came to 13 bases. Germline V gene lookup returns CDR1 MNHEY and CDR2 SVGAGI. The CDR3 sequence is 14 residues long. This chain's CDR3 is CASSYSISEGKLFF. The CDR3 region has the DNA TGTGCCAGCAGTTACTCTATTTCGGAGGGGAAACTGTTTTTT.